This T cell receptor beta chain was identified in a study of T cells after yellow fever vaccination. Study results and limitations: Abundant clonotypes from the bulk population could have been carried over as contaminants into FACS-sorted repertoires.

Germline assignment: CDR1 KGHSH and CDR2 LQKENI. Trimming cost V 11 bases and J 8 bases; bases outside gene matches: 5. The CDR3 runs 12 residues. TCRdb ran MiXCR on the 5' RACE reads and lists one entry per CDR3 protein. The data show just under 600,000 distinct CDR3 sequences, 13% seen once. In its sample, this clonotype was seen a few times. Its cognate antigen is unknown. The rearrangement links TRBV18 to TRBJ1-4; 10 bases line up with TRBD1. The sample in question was PBMCs, obtained on the day of the yellow fever booster vaccination. This sequence was found in a man aged 25-40 years who received the YFV17D yellow fever vaccine. CDR3 sequence reads: CAGTGAQEKLFF. The CDR3 DNA is TGTGCCGGGACAGGGGCCCAGGAAAAACTGTTTTTT.